The rows below give T cell receptor beta chains drawn from one sample of a study of cytomegalovirus exposure and HLA in healthy donors. Measured with immunoSEQ multiplex PCR; TCRdb has only the in-frame clones, and not every one. Among roughly 160,000 clones, around four fifths were seen once, and the ten largest hold 1.3%. Sequencing was carried out using PBMCs. The receptors come from a woman aged 45 to 65 in good health and CMV-seronegative. CDR3s include the opening cysteine and the closing phenylalanine or tryptophan. Each record gives: CDR3 length, clone size, V gene, D gene, J gene, CDR3 protein, CDR3 DNA. A D gene is named only where the DNA matches it firmly. The listing skips clone size in some rows; elsewhere it reads once, few, many or a size class.

cdr3_length: 14
clone_size: .
v_call: TRBV7-2
d_call: .
j_call: TRBJ2-1
cdr3_aa: CASSLETALDEQFF
cdr3_nt: TGTGCCAGCAGCTTAGAAACGGCGCTAGATGAGCAGTTCTTC

cdr3_length: 15
clone_size: .
v_call: TRBV5-4
d_call: TRBD1
j_call: TRBJ2-5
cdr3_aa: CASSLRQGVEETQYF
cdr3_nt: TGTGCCAGCAGCTTGAGACAGGGAGTGGAAGAGACCCAGTACTTC

cdr3_length: 15
clone_size: once
v_call: TRBV7-9
d_call: .
j_call: TRBJ1-1
cdr3_aa: CASSPFDRKGDEAFF
cdr3_nt: TGTGCCAGCAGCCCCTTCGACAGGAAGGGTGATGAAGCTTTCTTT

cdr3_length: 15
clone_size: once
v_call: TRBV19
d_call: TRBD1
j_call: TRBJ1-5
cdr3_aa: CASSARDRSNQPQHF
cdr3_nt: TGTGCCAGTAGTGCCCGGGACAGGAGCAATCAGCCCCAGCATTTT

cdr3_length: 14
clone_size: .
v_call: TRBV7-2
d_call: TRBD1
j_call: TRBJ1-1
cdr3_aa: CASSSRDRVTEAFF
cdr3_nt: TGTGCCAGCAGCTCCCGGGACAGGGTCACTGAAGCTTTCTTT

cdr3_length: 14
clone_size: .
v_call: TRBV5-1
d_call: .
j_call: TRBJ1-1
cdr3_aa: CASSLATAYTEAFF
cdr3_nt: TGCGCCAGCAGCTTGGCAACAGCCTACACTGAAGCTTTCTTT

cdr3_length: 14
clone_size: .
v_call: TRBV2
d_call: .
j_call: TRBJ1-5
cdr3_aa: CASKWGGRQQPQHF
cdr3_nt: TGTGCCAGCAAGTGGGGAGGGCGGCAGCAGCCCCAGCATTTT

cdr3_length: 15
clone_size: .
v_call: TRBV7-2
d_call: TRBD2
j_call: TRBJ2-1
cdr3_aa: CASSLSQRGAGEQFF
cdr3_nt: TGTGCCAGCAGCTTAAGTCAGCGGGGGGCTGGGGAGCAGTTCTTC

cdr3_length: 13
clone_size: .
v_call: TRBV6-1
d_call: TRBD1
j_call: TRBJ2-2
cdr3_aa: CASAGQGIPQLFF
cdr3_nt: TGTGCCAGCGCGGGACAGGGTATTCCTCAGCTGTTTTTT

cdr3_length: 15
clone_size: .
v_call: TRBV5-8
d_call: .
j_call: TRBJ1-2
cdr3_aa: CASSLGPGGSYGYTF
cdr3_nt: TGTGCCAGCAGCTTAGGCCCAGGAGGGAGCTATGGCTACACCTTC

cdr3_length: 17
clone_size: .
v_call: TRBV7-2
d_call: .
j_call: TRBJ1-1
cdr3_aa: CASTMRRGDTTGTEAFF
cdr3_nt: TGTGCCAGCACCATGAGGAGAGGAGATACCACTGGGACTGAAGCTTTCTTT

cdr3_length: 18
clone_size: .
v_call: TRBV9
d_call: .
j_call: TRBJ1-4
cdr3_aa: CASSATVVGGATNEKLFF
cdr3_nt: TGTGCCAGCAGCGCAACAGTGGTGGGTGGCGCAACTAATGAAAAACTGTTTTTT

cdr3_length: 16
clone_size: .
v_call: TRBV7-8
d_call: .
j_call: TRBJ1-6
cdr3_aa: CASSLRDLERGSPLHF
cdr3_nt: TGTGCCAGCAGCTTACGGGACTTGGAACGAGGCTCACCCCTCCACTTT

cdr3_length: 15
clone_size: .
v_call: TRBV6-5
d_call: TRBD1
j_call: TRBJ1-6
cdr3_aa: CASKYQGTDNSPLHF
cdr3_nt: TGTGCCAGCAAATACCAGGGGACAGACAATTCACCCCTCCACTTT

cdr3_length: 15
clone_size: .
v_call: TRBV6-5
d_call: TRBD2
j_call: TRBJ2-5
cdr3_aa: CASSLSPSLAGAQYF
cdr3_nt: TGTGCCAGCAGCCTATCACCTTCTCTAGCGGGGGCCCAGTACTTC

cdr3_length: 15
clone_size: .
v_call: TRBV7-2
d_call: TRBD1
j_call: TRBJ1-2
cdr3_aa: CASRVQTGPNYGYTF
cdr3_nt: TGTGCCAGCAGGGTTCAGACAGGGCCCAACTATGGCTACACCTTC

cdr3_length: 13
clone_size: .
v_call: TRBV2
d_call: .
j_call: TRBJ1-5
cdr3_aa: CASRTTVVQPQHF
cdr3_nt: TGTGCCAGCCGTACTACGGTGGTTCAGCCCCAGCATTTT

cdr3_length: 13
clone_size: once
v_call: TRBV4-3
d_call: .
j_call: TRBJ2-7
cdr3_aa: CASSQDHTYEQYF
cdr3_nt: TGCGCCAGCAGCCAAGATCACACGTACGAGCAGTACTTC

cdr3_length: 14
clone_size: .
v_call: TRBV30
d_call: TRBD2
j_call: TRBJ2-7
cdr3_aa: CAWSRASGSYEQYF
cdr3_nt: TGTGCCTGGAGTCGCGCCAGCGGGAGCTACGAGCAGTACTTC

cdr3_length: 14
clone_size: .
v_call: TRBV5-1
d_call: TRBD1
j_call: TRBJ1-5
cdr3_aa: CASSPGGLGQPQHF
cdr3_nt: TGCGCCAGCAGTCCAGGGGGCTTGGGACAGCCCCAGCATTTT

cdr3_length: 17
clone_size: .
v_call: TRBV11-2
d_call: .
j_call: TRBJ2-7
cdr3_aa: CASSLGLSTQGGYEQYF
cdr3_nt: TGTGCCAGCAGCTTAGGATTGTCGACACAGGGGGGGTACGAGCAGTACTTC